The T cell receptor (beta chain) under discussion was sequenced for a study of CD8 T cells in ankylosing spondylitis. Whole-study findings and limits: Characteristic, it appeared, of ankylosing spondylitis blood was a TCR beta motif of about eight highly homologous variants. The study looked at matched synovial fluid samples from ankylosing spondylitis patients. Disease-linked clones were reported to be significantly enriched there.

V was pared by 5 bases and J by 5 bases, with 3 bases between. The CDR3 loop spans 11 amino acids. CDR1 SGHTA and CDR2 FQGNSA come from the germline V gene. TCRdb used MiXCR to reprocess the 5' RACE reads, holding one entry per CDR3 protein. This table has fewer than 550,000 distinct CDR3 sequences, approximately 5% appearing once. This clonotype has at least ten counts. Its antigen is not identified. The sample consisted of blood, either unsorted or a sorted T cell fraction (not recorded which). This receptor was obtained from a male donor with ankylosing spondylitis. The V call is TRBV7-2, the J call TRBJ2-2, with unresolved D. The CDR3 DNA follows: TGTGCCAGCAGCATGACCGGGGAGCTGTTTTTT. Its translation: CASSMTGELFF.